This T cell receptor beta chain stems from a study of PD-L1 blockade in urothelial cancer. Time point given: pretreatment peripheral blood. Patients suffered from locally advanced or metastatic urothelial carcinoma. Trimming shortened V by 5 bases and J by 2 bases, and 13 bases separated the two germline ends. The CDR3 covers 14 residues. Germline V gene sequence: CDR1 MDHEN, CDR2 SYDVKM. Assay: immunoSEQ multiplex PCR; the TCRdb copy retains only in-frame clones and omits some. The table lists tens of thousands of clones, roughly 85% of them singletons. This sequence was found in a woman between 55 and 75 years old with urothelial cancer. The input for sequencing was PBMCs, taken around atezolizumab (anti-PD-L1) treatment. The V and J genes are TRBV28 and TRBJ2-7, with D possibly TRBD2 on 5 matching bases. In DNA form, the CDR3 reads TGTGCCAGCAGTCCGGGTAGCGACCCCTACGAGCAGTACTTC. Translating gives CASSPGSDPYEQYF. Complete variable domain (other parts from reference TRBV28 and TRBJ2-7): DVKVTQSSRYLVKRTGEKVFLECVQDMDHENMFWYRQDPGLGLRLIYFSYDVKMKEKGDIPEGYSVSREKKERFSLILESASTNQTSMYLCASSPGSDPYEQYFGPGTRLTVT.